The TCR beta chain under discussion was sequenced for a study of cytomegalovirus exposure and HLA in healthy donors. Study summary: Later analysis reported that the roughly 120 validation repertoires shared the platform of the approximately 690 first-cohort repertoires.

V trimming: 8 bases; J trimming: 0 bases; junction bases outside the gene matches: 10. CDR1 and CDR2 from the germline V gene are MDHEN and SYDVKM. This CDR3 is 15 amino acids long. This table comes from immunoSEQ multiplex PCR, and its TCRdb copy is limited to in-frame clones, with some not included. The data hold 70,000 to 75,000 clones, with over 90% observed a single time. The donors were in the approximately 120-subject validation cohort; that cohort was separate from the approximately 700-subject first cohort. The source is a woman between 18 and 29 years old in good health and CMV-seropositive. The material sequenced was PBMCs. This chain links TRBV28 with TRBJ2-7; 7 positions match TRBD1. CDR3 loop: CASAETYRGSYEQYF. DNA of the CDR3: TGTGCCAGCGCCGAAACCTACAGGGGCTCCTACGAGCAGTACTTC.